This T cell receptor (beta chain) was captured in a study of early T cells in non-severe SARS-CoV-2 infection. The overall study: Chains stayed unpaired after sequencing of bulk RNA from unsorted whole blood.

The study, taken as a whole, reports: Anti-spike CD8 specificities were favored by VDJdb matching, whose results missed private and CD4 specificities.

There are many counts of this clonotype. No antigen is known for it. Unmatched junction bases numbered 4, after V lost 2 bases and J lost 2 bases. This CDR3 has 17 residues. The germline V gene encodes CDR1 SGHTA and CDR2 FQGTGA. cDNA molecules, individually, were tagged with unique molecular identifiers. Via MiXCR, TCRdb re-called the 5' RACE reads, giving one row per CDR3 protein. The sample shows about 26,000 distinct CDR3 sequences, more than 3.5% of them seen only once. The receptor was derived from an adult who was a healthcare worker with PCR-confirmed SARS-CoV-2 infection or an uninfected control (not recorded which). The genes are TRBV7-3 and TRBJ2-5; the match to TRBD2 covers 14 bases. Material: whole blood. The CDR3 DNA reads TGTGCCAGCAGCTTAGGGACTAGCGGGAGCCTGCAAGAGACCCAGTACTTC. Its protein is CASSLGTSGSLQETQYF.